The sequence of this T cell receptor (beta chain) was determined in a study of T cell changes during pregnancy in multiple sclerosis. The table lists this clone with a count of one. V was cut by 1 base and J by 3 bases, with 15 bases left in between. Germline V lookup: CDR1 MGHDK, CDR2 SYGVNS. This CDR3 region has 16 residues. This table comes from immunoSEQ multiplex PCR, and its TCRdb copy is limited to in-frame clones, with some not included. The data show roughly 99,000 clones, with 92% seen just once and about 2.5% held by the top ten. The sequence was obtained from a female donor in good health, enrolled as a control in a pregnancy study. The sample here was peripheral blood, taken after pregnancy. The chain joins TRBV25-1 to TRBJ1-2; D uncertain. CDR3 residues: CASSELKADVDYGYTF. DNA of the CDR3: TGTGCCAGCAGTGAATTGAAGGCGGATGTGGACTATGGCTACACCTTC.